These T cell receptor beta chains were read from a single sample in a study of blood T cell repertoires in COVID-19. TCRdb's copy holds only in-frame clones and misses some; the assay was immunoSEQ multiplex PCR. The table records approximately 140,000 clones, about 84% of them present only once. The specimen sequenced was peripheral blood. These receptors came from a woman of 80 years or more in a cohort sampled during active or convalescent COVID-19. Both conserved end residues are part of each CDR3. Fields, in order: D gene, V gene, J gene, clone size, CDR3 DNA, CDR3 protein. A D gene is named only where the DNA matches it firmly. Clone size is not always given. Where it is, it says once, few, many or a class for expanded clones.

.	TRBV12-3/TRBV12-4	TRBJ1-1	.	TGTGCCAGCACCCGGGCGGGGGGGACTGAAGCTTTCTTT	CASTRAGGTEAFF
TRBD1	TRBV6-5	TRBJ2-7	.	TGTGCCAGCAGTTACTCGTGGGGACAGGGCGCCTACGAGCAGTACTTC	CASSYSWGQGAYEQYF
.	TRBV10-3	TRBJ2-5	.	TGTGCCATCAGTGAGTCAGGGCTAGCCGGGACCCAGTACTTC	CAISESGLAGTQYF
TRBD2	TRBV3-1/TRBV3-2	TRBJ2-2	.	TGTGCCAGCAGGAAGCGGGGGAACACCGGGGAGCTGTTTTTT	CASRKRGNTGELFF
.	TRBV3-1/TRBV3-2	TRBJ1-4	.	TGTGCCAGCAGCCAGGCCTTGGGAGCAACTAATGAAAAACTGTTTTTT	CASSQALGATNEKLFF
.	TRBV10-3	TRBJ1-3	.	TGTGCCATCAGTGACCAGGGCCTTAAAACTGGAAACACCATATATTTT	CAISDQGLKTGNTIYF
.	TRBV28	TRBJ1-2	.	TGTGCCAGCAGTTTTTTCCGGGGTGGCTACACCTTC	CASSFFRGGYTF
.	TRBV30	TRBJ1-1	.	TGTGCCTGGAGTCAAGGGTTCAGGGAACCTTTCTTT	CAWSQGFREPFF
.	TRBV28	TRBJ1-2	once	TGTGCCAGCATTCGTGGGCCTAACTATGGCTACACCTTC	CASIRGPNYGYTF
.	TRBV7-2	TRBJ2-5	.	TGTGCCAGCAGCTTAGCTTTAACGGAAGAGACCCAGTACTTC	CASSLALTEETQYF
TRBD1	TRBV10-3	TRBJ2-5	.	TGTGCCACCTTCTCCGGACAGGCCCAAGAGACCCAGTACTTC	CATFSGQAQETQYF
.	TRBV5-4	TRBJ1-1	.	TGTGCCAGCAGCTTTTACGAGGGTCCTGAAGCTTTCTTT	CASSFYEGPEAFF
.	TRBV10-1	TRBJ1-5	.	TGCGCCAGCGTAGAGAAAGTCAAAGGAGGGTTTGTAGGCAATCAGCCCCAGCATTTT	CASVEKVKGGFVGNQPQHF
TRBD1	TRBV10-3	TRBJ1-5	.	TGTGCCATCAGTGAGATAAGGGCAGGGGGTAGGCAGCCCCAGCATTTT	CAISEIRAGGRQPQHF
.	TRBV18	TRBJ1-5	.	TGTGCCAGCTCACCGACAGGATTAAATCAGCCCCAGCATTTT	CASSPTGLNQPQHF
TRBD2	TRBV3-1/TRBV3-2	TRBJ2-2	.	TGTGCCAGCAGCCCCTGGGGTACTGGCGGGGGGGCCGGTACCGGGGAGCTGTTTTTT	CASSPWGTGGGAGTGELFF
.	TRBV6-2/TRBV6-3	TRBJ1-4	.	TGTGCCAGCAGTGAGGGGGACCTTGATGAAAAACTGTTTTTT	CASSEGDLDEKLFF
TRBD2	TRBV6-5	TRBJ2-1	.	TGTGCCAGCAGTTTTAGCGGGGGGGCCTACAATGAGCAGTTCTTC	CASSFSGGAYNEQFF
TRBD1	TRBV30	TRBJ1-5	.	TGTGCCTGGAGTGTTTGGTTAACCGGGACAGGGAATCAGCCCCAGCATTTT	CAWSVWLTGTGNQPQHF
.	TRBV5-6	TRBJ2-7	.	TGTGCCAGCAGCTTGTGGTCCGACGGGAACTACGAGCAGTACTTC	CASSLWSDGNYEQYF
.	TRBV3-1/TRBV3-2	TRBJ1-1	.	TGTGCCAGCAGCCAACTCCAGGGGAACACTGAAGCTTTCTTT	CASSQLQGNTEAFF
TRBD1	TRBV28	TRBJ1-2	.	TGTGCCAGCCGGGACAGGGAGAACTATGGCTACACCTTC	CASRDRENYGYTF
.	TRBV27	TRBJ2-2	few	TGTGCCAGCAGTTTCCCTAACACCGGGGAGCTGTTTTTT	CASSFPNTGELFF
.	TRBV7-2	TRBJ1-6	.	TGTGCCAGCAGCCTACGCCCAGGGGCTAGATTATCACCCCTCCACTTT	CASSLRPGARLSPLHF
.	TRBV7-9	TRBJ1-2	.	TGTGCCAGCAGCCCCTCGGGGGGGGAGGAAGGCTACACCTTC	CASSPSGGEEGYTF
.	TRBV7-8	TRBJ2-1	.	TGTGCCAGCAGCCCGAGAGTTAGTGTCTACAATGAGCAGTTCTTC	CASSPRVSVYNEQFF
.	TRBV29-1	TRBJ1-1	.	TGCAGCGTTGAAAGACGGGTCCGGGACACTGAAGCTTTCTTT	CSVERRVRDTEAFF
TRBD1	TRBV28	TRBJ1-2	.	TGTGCCAGCAGTCGGGACAGGGGGTCGCTTAACTATGGCTACACCTTC	CASSRDRGSLNYGYTF
TRBD1	TRBV2	TRBJ1-6	.	TGTGCCAGCAGAGGACAGGGCACTTCACCCCTCCACTTT	CASRGQGTSPLHF
.	TRBV24-1	TRBJ2-2	.	TGTGCCACCGAGGCAACGAACACCGGGGAGCTGTTTTTT	CATEATNTGELFF
TRBD2	TRBV7-6	TRBJ2-5	.	TGTGCCAGCAGCTCACCGGGACTAGCGGGTGAGACCCAGTACTTC	CASSSPGLAGETQYF
TRBD2	TRBV6-5	TRBJ2-7	.	TGTGCCAGCAGCCGACTAGCGGGTCTATACGAGCAGTACTTC	CASSRLAGLYEQYF
TRBD1	TRBV7-9	TRBJ1-2	.	TGTGCCAGCAGCTATCGGGGACAGCGAAGGCATACCTATGGCTACACCTTC	CASSYRGQRRHTYGYTF
TRBD2	TRBV5-8	TRBJ2-3	.	TGTGCCAGCAGCACTAGCGGGGGGTTCTCAGATACGCAGTATTTT	CASSTSGGFSDTQYF
.	TRBV12-3/TRBV12-4	TRBJ1-2	.	TGTGCCAGCAGAACGGGGGGAATCTCGGGCTACACCTTC	CASRTGGISGYTF
.	TRBV27	TRBJ1-5	.	TGTGCCAGCAGTTTAAAAGTCGGGGGTCAGCCCCAGCATTTT	CASSLKVGGQPQHF
TRBD1	TRBV7-8	TRBJ2-5	.	TGTGCCAGCAGCCTCACCCAGACAGGGTGGGAGACCCAGTACTTC	CASSLTQTGWETQYF
TRBD2	TRBV6-6	TRBJ2-5	.	TGTGCCAGCAGTATAGCGGGTCAAGAGACCCAGTACTTC	CASSIAGQETQYF
.	TRBV19	TRBJ1-5	.	TGTGCCAGCCGCTTGGGAGGTTCCCGCAATCAGCCCCAGCATTTT	CASRLGGSRNQPQHF
.	TRBV7-2	TRBJ1-2	.	TGTGCCAGCAGCTTAACTCTAACTAACTATGGCTACACCTTC	CASSLTLTNYGYTF
TRBD1	TRBV10-3	TRBJ2-6	.	TGTGCCATCAGTGAGGACAGGGGGTCTGGGGCCAACGTCCTGACTTTC	CAISEDRGSGANVLTF
TRBD1	TRBV5-4	TRBJ2-3	.	TGTGCCAGCAGCGGCGGGACAGGGGGGACAGATACGCAGTATTTT	CASSGGTGGTDTQYF
.	TRBV18	TRBJ1-6	once	TGTGCCGGGACTGCCCGGCCGGGAAATTCACCCCTCCACTTT	CAGTARPGNSPLHF
.	TRBV2	TRBJ2-7	.	TGTGCCAGCAGTGTGGATGGAGGGGCCGGCGAGCAGTACTTC	CASSVDGGAGEQYF
.	TRBV27	TRBJ1-1	.	TGTGCCAGCAGTTCCAACCTCAGGAACACTGAAGCTTTCTTT	CASSSNLRNTEAFF
TRBD2	TRBV20-1	TRBJ2-1	.	TGCAGTGCTGCCGTAGCGGGGGGGCTCTTCTTC	CSAAVAGGLFF
.	TRBV2	TRBJ1-5	.	TGTGCCAGCAGTGAAGCGCGAGATCTTTGGTACAGCAATCAGCCCCAGCATTTT	CASSEARDLWYSNQPQHF
.	TRBV11-2	TRBJ2-4	.	TGTGCCACCCGGGGAGGGGGTGGTTTAAACATTCAGTACTTC	CATRGGGGLNIQYF
.	TRBV5-1	TRBJ2-2	.	TGCGCCACCACCAGGCTAGGGGACACCGGGGAGCTGTTTTTT	CATTRLGDTGELFF
TRBD1	TRBV28	TRBJ1-1	many	TGTGCCAGCAGTTCGGGACAGTCTGAAGCTTTCTTT	CASSSGQSEAFF
.	TRBV12-2	TRBJ2-7	.	TGTGCAAGTCGCTTAGTGGAGACAAACACGGGACATAGCTCCTACGAGCAGTACTTC	CASRLVETNTGHSSYEQYF
TRBD2	TRBV7-9	TRBJ2-5	once	TGTGCCAGCAGCCCCGCTAGCGGGGGTGCAGAGACCCAGTACTTC	CASSPASGGAETQYF